One and the same sample provided the 17 T cell receptor beta chains below, sequenced in a study of T cells in Graves' hyperthyroidism and ophthalmopathy. RNA transcripts yielded amplified TCR beta CDR3 regions. Primed by the HTBI set, a first-round RT-PCR was run on the TCR CDR3. TCRdb used MiXCR to reprocess the multiplex PCR reads, holding one entry per CDR3 protein. Counted here are about 350,000 distinct CDR3 sequences, approximately 15% occurring once; the ten biggest clones make up 20% to 25%. The sequencing sample was made of blood. The receptor set was obtained from a woman in her twenties or thirties with Graves' hyperthyroidism.

The V gene is TRBV7-9, the J gene TRBJ2-1, with D maybe TRBD2 (6 bases). The CDR3 is 15 amino acids. Per germline, CDR1 SEHNR and CDR2 FQNEAQ (reference sequence). Trimming left V 3 bases short and J 5 bases short, with 14 bases between. The CDR3 protein is CASSFGSHVNNEQFF. The CDR3 DNA sequence: TGTGCCAGCAGCTTCGGGAGTCACGTAAACAATGAGCAGTTCTTC.

The V and J genes are TRBV6-2 or TRBV6-3 and TRBJ1-5, with D possibly matching TRBD1 (6 bases). The CDR3 is 15 amino acids. Germline CDR1 reads MNHEY; CDR2 reads SVGEGT. V was trimmed by 4 bases and J by 2 bases, leaving 12 bases between them. The CDR3 DNA follows: TGTGCCAGCAGTTCGGAAAGGACAGGCAATCAGCCCCAGCATTTT. This translates into CASSSERTGNQPQHF.

The chain is built from TRBV7-9 and TRBJ1-2; no clear D. The CDR3 totals 13 residues. CDR1 and CDR2 (germline): SEHNR, FQNEAQ (reference sequence). Trimming removed 3 bases at V and 3 bases at J, with 8 bases between. This CDR3 reads CASSLFRDYGYTF. In DNA form, the CDR3 reads TGTGCCAGCAGCTTGTTTCGAGACTATGGCTACACCTTC.

The chain has TRBV20-1 and TRBJ1-5; D is uncertain. The CDR3 has 14 residues. V was cut by 1 base and J by 3 bases, with 10 bases left in between. CDR1 DFQATT and CDR2 SNEGSKA come from the germline V gene (reference sequence). The CDR3 sequence is CSARVGGINQPQHF. Written as DNA, the CDR3 is TGCAGTGCTAGAGTGGGCGGGATCAATCAGCCCCAGCATTTT.

On this clonotype itself: A clone one base away is much larger, so this may be a read error. The chain joins TRBV28 to TRBJ1-1, with no clear D. The CDR3 length is 15 residues. The germline V gene has CDR1 MDHEN and CDR2 SYDVKM. The CDR3 region is CASRASGRISTEASF. The CDR3 DNA sequence: TGTGCCAGCAGGGCCTCGGGCAGAATCTCCACTGAAGCTTCCTTT.

V gene TRBV5-6 combines with J gene TRBJ1-1; D unclear. The V end was cut by 0 bases, the J end by 0 bases, with 9 bases between. The CDR3 sequence is 15 residues long. Germline V lookup: CDR1 SGHDT, CDR2 YYEEEE. CDR3 DNA sequence: TGTGCCAGCAGCTTGGGGGCAAGCTTGAACACTGAAGCTTTCTTT. Amino acid sequence: CASSLGASLNTEAFF. Based on the CDR3 plus reference TRBV5-6 and TRBJ1-1, the full variable domain is DAGVTQSPTHLIKTRGQQVTLRCSPKSGHDTVSWYQQALGQGPQFIFQYYEEEERQRGNFPDRFSGHQFPNYSSELNVNALLLGDSALYLCASSLGASLNTEAFFGQGTRLTVV.

This clonotype was counted between two and nine times. The CDR3 DNA reads TGCAGTGCGCCCACAGGGAGCAATCAGCCCCAGCATTTT. It is translated as CSAPTGSNQPQHF. The chain combines TRBV20-1 with TRBJ1-5, with a possible D match to TRBD1 (6 bases). The germline CDR1 and CDR2 sequences are DFQATT and SNEGSKA (reference sequence). The V end lost 6 bases, the J end lost 1 base, and 10 bases lay between the germline ends. This CDR3 comprises 13 residues.

This clonotype was recorded once. The V call is TRBV10-3, the J call TRBJ1-1; D call uncertain. Germline V gives CDR1 ENHRY, CDR2 SYGVKD. V lost 10 bases and J lost 0, with 15 bases in between. The length of the CDR3 is 14 residues. CDR3 region: CATSPREMNTEAFF. The CDR3 region has the DNA TGTGCCACCAGCCCGAGGGAGATGAACACTGAAGCTTTCTTT.

The chain recombines TRBV3-1 with TRBJ1-6; D uncertain. Trimming shortened V by 8 bases and J by 6 bases, and 8 bases separated the two germline ends. This CDR3 region has 12 residues. The germline V gene has CDR1 LGHDT and CDR2 YNNKEL (reference sequence). The CDR3 region has the DNA TGTGCCAGCCAGGACGGTAATTCACCCCTCCACTTT. It specifies CASQDGNSPLHF.

The table lists this clonotype with a few counts. The chain couples TRBV29-1 to TRBJ2-6, with D hard to call. V shed 4 bases and J shed 0 bases, with 4 bases lying between them. This CDR3 comprises 13 residues. In germline, CDR1 is SQVTM, CDR2 ANQGSEA. The CDR3: CSVGDSGANVLTF. In nucleotides, the CDR3 is TGCAGCGTTGGAGACTCTGGGGCCAACGTCCTGACTTTC.

The J gene is TRBJ2-1, the V gene TRBV9, with 8 bases fitting TRBD2. Germline CDR1 SGDLS, CDR2 YYNGEE. The CDR3 is made up of 14 amino acids. Trimming took 4 bases from V and 5 from J; bases not matched to a gene: 5. The CDR3, as DNA: TGTGCCAGCAGCCCTGGGACTAGGAACAATGAGCAGTTCTTC. The encoded protein is CASSPGTRNNEQFF.

This chain uses TRBV18 with TRBJ2-1, with D unclear. The CDR3 contains 13 residues. The germline CDR1 and CDR2 sequences are KGHSH and LQKENI. Trimming removed 5 bases from V and 8 bases from J, with 13 bases in between. The DNA for the CDR3 is TGTGCCAGCTCAGGAACCGGAGCGCATGAGCAGTTCTTC. This encodes CASSGTGAHEQFF. Full variable domain (remainder filled in from reference TRBV18 and TRBJ2-1): NAGVMQNPRHLVRRRGQEARLRCSPMKGHSHVYWYRQLPEEGLKFMVYLQKENIIDESGMPKERFSAEFPKEGPSILRIQQVVRGDSAAYFCASSGTGAHEQFFGPGTRLTVL.

This clonotype was seen more than once but under ten times. The gene calls are TRBV19 and TRBJ2-2; 11 nucleotides agree with TRBD1. Trimming at V came to 6 bases and at J to 4 bases, leaving 7 bases not matched to a gene. The CDR3 sequence is 16 residues long. From germline, CDR1 is LNHDA and CDR2 SQIVND (reference sequence). The CDR3 DNA follows: TGTGCCAGTAGGCAACCGGGGACAGGGGGCACCGGGGAGCTGTTTTTT. It yields the protein CASRQPGTGGTGELFF.

This clonotype appeared a few times. This chain joins TRBV7-9 and TRBJ2-7; D remains ambiguous. This CDR3 region has 15 residues. Germline CDR1 is SEHNR and CDR2 is FQNEAQ (reference sequence). The V end lost 0 bases, the J end lost 2 bases, and 11 bases lay between the germline ends. As DNA, the CDR3 is TGTGCCAGCAGCTTAGCGGGGTCCTTGGCCTACGAGCAGTACTTC. Translation gives CASSLAGSLAYEQYF. The whole variable domain, filled in from reference TRBV7-9 and TRBJ2-7, reads DTGVSQNPRHKITKRGQNVTFRCDPISEHNRLYWYRQTLGQGPEFLTYFQNEAQLEKSRLLSDRFSAERPKGSFSTLEIQRTEQGDSAMYLCASSLAGSLAYEQYFGPGTRLTVT.

At least ten counts were recorded for this clonotype. V is TRBV6-1 and J is TRBJ2-5, with 14 bases identical to TRBD2. This CDR3 contains 17 residues. Unmatched junction bases numbered 8, after V lost 3 bases and J lost 5 bases. Germline V gives CDR1 MNHNS, CDR2 SASEGT. CDR3 DNA: TGTGCCAGCAGTGAGACTAGCGGGAGGGCCCTTTGGGAGACCCAGTACTTC. Protein sequence: CASSETSGRALWETQYF.

This clonotype was seen more than once but under ten times. CDR3 in DNA: TGTGCCAGCAGCTTTTATGTCAATGGGGTTATGGCCAACTCTGGGGCCAACGTCCTGACTTTC. Its translation is CASSFYVNGVMANSGANVLTF. This chain connects TRBV11-2 to TRBJ2-6, with D uncertain. The CDR3 consists of 21 residues. Trimming stripped 3 bases from V and 0 bases from J, with 24 bases between. The V gene's germline CDR1 is SGHAT and CDR2 FQNNGV.

This clonotype came up a few times. The rearrangement uses TRBV19 and TRBJ2-1, with 7 bases aligning to TRBD1. The CDR3 is 14 amino acids. Trimming removed 5 bases from V and 5 bases from J; junction bases left unmatched: 6. CDR1 and CDR2 (germline): LNHDA, SQIVND (reference sequence). The CDR3 spells CASSPWDRDNEQFF. CDR3 coding DNA: TGTGCCAGTAGTCCCTGGGACAGAGACAATGAGCAGTTCTTC.